Following are 15 T cell receptor beta chains from one sample sequenced in a study of blood T cells in healthy people across ages. PCR was performed a second time for 7 to 11 cycles using a sample-barcoded 5' primer and a J-beta primer mix. TCRdb recomputed calls from the 5' RACE reads with MiXCR, one row per CDR3 protein. The sample gives 700,000 to 850,000 distinct CDR3 sequences, roughly 50% of which show up once; about 38% is in the top ten. Source material: blood. The receptors come from a man of 80 years or more in good health.

The gene calls are TRBV12-3 or TRBV12-4 and TRBJ2-1, with D hard to call. The CDR3 has 14 amino acids. Trimming left V 2 bases short and J 9 bases short, with 14 bases between. The CDR3 coding sequence is TGTGCCAGCAGTTTACTCCTCTTGGGTGGTGAGCAGTTCTTC. Translation: CASSLLLLGGEQFF.

J is TRBJ2-3 and V is TRBV9, with a tentative D call TRBD2 (5 bases). Between the trimmed V and J ends, which lost 0 bases and 3 bases, there was a span of 11 bases. From germline, CDR1 is SGDLS and CDR2 YYNGEE. The CDR3 covers 15 residues. The CDR3 DNA sequence: TGTGCCAGCAGCGTAGCGCCGGGGTCGACAGATACGCAGTATTTT. This encodes CASSVAPGSTDTQYF.

This chain joins TRBV5-1 and TRBJ2-4; 9 bases are shared with TRBD1. The CDR3 consists of 16 residues. CDR1 and CDR2 from the germline V gene are SGHRS and YFSETQ. V shed 3 bases and J 13 bases; nucleotides not matched to a gene: 17. In DNA, the CDR3 is TGCGCCAGCAGCTCACTGCCGGGACAGGGTTCTGGAGAGCAGTACTTC. It translates to CASSSLPGQGSGEQYF.

The gene calls are TRBV3-1 and TRBJ2-1; D assignment may be TRBD1 or TRBD2 (5 bases each). Trimming took off 3 bases at V and 13 bases at J, with 16 bases between the two ends. Germline V gives CDR1 LGHDT, CDR2 YNNKEL (reference sequence). CDR3 length equals 13 residues. The CDR3 is CASSHGDRLRQFF. As DNA, the CDR3 is TGTGCCAGCAGCCATGGGGACCGATTGCGACAGTTCTTC.

V usage is TRBV6-2 or TRBV6-3 and J usage is TRBJ1-5; weak D call: TRBD1 (5 bases). V lost 2 bases, J lost 4 bases, and 18 bases lay in between. The germline gives CDR1 MNHEY, CDR2 SVGEGT. The CDR3 covers 17 residues. The DNA of the CDR3 is TGTGCCAGCAGTTACCACCGGTCCCACAGGTCAAATCAGCCCCAGCATTTT. This gives the protein CASSYHRSHRSNQPQHF.

The rearrangement links TRBV9 to TRBJ2-3, with D tentatively TRBD2 (6 bases). This CDR3 has 15 residues. V was trimmed by 5 bases and J by 4 bases, leaving 17 bases between them. CDR1 and CDR2 (germline): SGDLS, YYNGEE. The CDR3: CASRPPAGRADTQYF. The CDR3, as DNA: TGTGCCAGCAGGCCCCCAGCGGGTAGGGCAGATACGCAGTATTTT.

The chain has TRBV2 and TRBJ2-7; no reliable D call. V dropped 2 bases and J dropped 5 bases, with 10 bases sitting between them. This CDR3 spans 13 amino acids. Germline CDR1 is SNHLY and CDR2 is FYNNEI. CDR3: CASSERLTDEQYF. In DNA form, the CDR3 reads TGTGCCAGCAGTGAAAGGTTGACGGACGAGCAGTACTTC.

This clonotype was seen only a few times. This chain joins TRBV7-3 and TRBJ2-3, with 7 positions matching TRBD2. V lost 5 bases, J lost 1 base, and 9 bases stayed unmatched. The CDR3 runs to 16 residues. From germline, CDR1 is SGHTA and CDR2 FQGTGA. The CDR3 loop is CASSLRATSGTDTQYF. Here the CDR3 DNA reads TGTGCCAGCAGCCTACGGGCAACTAGCGGCACAGATACGCAGTATTTT.

This clonotype was found a few times. The rearrangement joins TRBV13 to TRBJ2-7; D may be TRBD2 (6 bases). The CDR3 is 15 amino acids. V lost 5 bases to trimming and J lost 3 bases, with 17 bases between them. Germline V gives CDR1 PRHDT, CDR2 FYEKMQ (reference sequence). Written as DNA, the CDR3 is TGTGCCAGCAGCCAACCGACGGCGGGGAGCTACGAGCAGTACTTC. The encoded protein is CASSQPTAGSYEQYF.

As for this clonotype: Sequence at one end of the junction differs from germline and may be a read error. The chain is built from TRBV12-3 or TRBV12-4 and TRBJ1-2; possible D gene TRBD1, 5 bases. This CDR3 is built from 13 residues. CDR3 sequence reads: CAGSRRGSFGYTF. As DNA, the CDR3 is TGTGCCGGCAGTCGTAGGGGTTCCTTTGGCTACACCTTC.

The chain uses TRBV12-3 or TRBV12-4 and TRBJ2-4, with no clear D. This CDR3 comprises 13 residues. V was pared by 5 bases and J by 7 bases, with 12 bases between. CDR3 amino acids: CASSPPGANIQYF. In DNA, the CDR3 is TGTGCCAGCAGTCCCCCAGGTGCGAACATTCAGTACTTC.

DNA of the CDR3: TGCAGTAACGGACTAGCGGGGACCTACAATGAGCAGTTCTTC. Translated, it gives CSNGLAGTYNEQFF. The chain recombines TRBV20-1 with TRBJ2-1; the match to TRBD2 covers 12 bases. The J segment lost 2 bases and the V segment lost 8 bases, leaving 4 bases of the junction unmatched. Looked up from germline, CDR1 is DFQATT and CDR2 is SNEGSKA (reference sequence). The CDR3 runs to 14 residues.

At least ten counts were recorded for this clonotype. The V call is TRBV7-2, the J call TRBJ2-5; 9 bases fit TRBD1. Near its end, the DNA agrees better with TRBJ2-7, so the J call may be wrong. The CDR3 is made up of 14 amino acids. Per the germline V gene, CDR1 is SGHTA and CDR2 is FQGNSA. CDR3 nucleotide sequence: TGTGCCAGCAGCCTAGGACAGGGGATCTACGAGCAGTACTTC. As protein: CASSLGQGIYEQYF.

The chain links TRBV5-6 to TRBJ2-7; D unclear. The end of the DNA is better explained by TRBJ2-4, so the J call may be wrong. The CDR3 extends over 14 amino acids. Looked up from germline, CDR1 is SGHDT and CDR2 is YYEEEE. CDR3 DNA: TGTGCCAGCAGCTTGGCCAAGGACAAAAACATTCAGTACTTC. Encoded protein: CASSLAKDKNIQYF.

This rearrangement joins TRBV27 to TRBJ2-4; D unclear. Germline CDR1 reads MNHEY; CDR2 reads SMNVEV (reference sequence). The CDR3 sequence is 15 residues long. The ends were cut back, 2 bases at V and 0 bases at J, with 8 bases in the middle. CDR3 bases: TGTGCCAGCAGTTTAGCGACGATAGCCAAAAACATTCAGTACTTC. Protein: CASSLATIAKNIQYF.